One and the same sample provided the 6 T cell receptor beta chains below, sequenced in a study of cytomegalovirus exposure and HLA in healthy donors. Amplification used 60 Vbeta primers and 13 Jbeta primers. The repertoire was sequenced with immunoSEQ multiplex PCR; TCRdb's copy has only in-frame clones and lacks some. The table includes approximately 44,000 clones, about 80% detected once. Sequencing was performed on PBMCs. Receptors originate from a man younger than 45 in good health and CMV-seronegative.

The chain couples TRBV18 to TRBJ2-7; TRBD2 matches 9 bases. The CDR3 consists of 15 residues. V gave up 3 bases and J gave up 3 bases; unmatched junction bases: 6. Germline lookup yields CDR1 KGHSH and CDR2 LQKENI. The chain's CDR3 is CASSPETSGIYEQYF. The CDR3 coding sequence is TGTGCCAGCTCACCTGAGACTAGCGGTATCTACGAGCAGTACTTC.

V usage is TRBV7-9 and J usage is TRBJ1-1; no clear D gene. CDR1 is SEHNR and CDR2 is FQNEAQ in the germline V gene (reference sequence). The CDR3 is made up of 16 amino acids. Trimming pared 11 bases from V and 1 base from J, leaving 23 bases between. CDR3 region: CALSQSLIVWNTEAFF. The CDR3 bases are TGTGCCCTAAGCCAATCCTTGATTGTCTGGAACACTGAAGCTTTCTTT.

J is TRBJ2-3 and V is TRBV4-2, with 9 bases matching TRBD2. Looked up from germline, CDR1 is LGHNA and CDR2 is YNFKEQ. The V segment lost 1 base and the J segment 1 base; nucleotides outside the gene matches: 3. The CDR3 covers 16 residues. The chain's CDR3 is CASSQATSGGTDTQYF. In DNA, the CDR3 is TGTGCCAGCAGCCAAGCGACTAGCGGTGGCACAGATACGCAGTATTTT.

The J gene is TRBJ2-1, the V gene TRBV7-6, with 9 bases matching TRBD2. With 5 bases clipped from V and 5 bases from J, the junction kept 4 bases outside the gene matches. Germline CDR1 reads SGHVS; CDR2 reads FNYEAQ. The CDR3 is made up of 14 amino acids. CDR3 nucleotide sequence: TGTGCCAGCAGCCATAGCGGGAGCAACAATGAGCAGTTCTTC. Residues: CASSHSGSNNEQFF. The variable domain in full, completed from reference TRBV7-6 and TRBJ2-1, reads GAGVSQSPRYKVTKRGQDVALRCDPISGHVSLYWYRQALGQGPEFLTYFNYEAQQDKSGLPNDRFSAERPEGSISTLTIQRTEQRDSAMYRCASSHSGSNNEQFFGPGTRLTVL.

Comments on this clone: Germline is not matched at one junction end, which may reflect a read error. The V gene is TRBV7-9, the J gene TRBJ2-5; possible D gene TRBD2, 5 bases. The CDR3 covers 12 residues. Germline CDR1 SEHNR, CDR2 FQNEAQ (reference sequence). CDR3 DNA sequence: TGTTCCAGCAGCTCTAGCCGGGAGACCCAGTACTTC. Translation: CSSSSSRETQYF.

This clone was detected a few times. The gene calls are TRBV11-2 and TRBJ2-6; 15 bases align to TRBD2. Losses at the gene ends were 7 bases for V and 3 bases for J; bases not matched to a gene: 4. This CDR3 has 17 amino acids. CDR1 is SGHAT and CDR2 is FQNNGV in the germline V gene. This chain's CDR3 is CASTRTSGRVGANVLTF. DNA of the CDR3: TGTGCCAGCACGAGGACTAGCGGGAGGGTTGGGGCCAACGTCCTGACTTTC.